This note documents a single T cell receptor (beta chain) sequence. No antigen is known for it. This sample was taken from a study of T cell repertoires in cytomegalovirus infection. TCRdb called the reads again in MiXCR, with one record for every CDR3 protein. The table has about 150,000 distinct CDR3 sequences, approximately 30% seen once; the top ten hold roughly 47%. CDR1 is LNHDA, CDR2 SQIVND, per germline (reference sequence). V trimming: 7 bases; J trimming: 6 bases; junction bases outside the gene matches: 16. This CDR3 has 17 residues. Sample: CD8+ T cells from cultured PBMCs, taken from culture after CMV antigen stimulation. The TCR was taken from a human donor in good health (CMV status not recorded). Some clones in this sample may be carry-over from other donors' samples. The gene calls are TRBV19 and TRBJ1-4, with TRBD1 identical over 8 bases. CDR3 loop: CASTPEGPGQEHEKLFF. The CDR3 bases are TGTGCCAGTACCCCAGAGGGGCCGGGACAGGAGCATGAAAAACTGTTTTTT.